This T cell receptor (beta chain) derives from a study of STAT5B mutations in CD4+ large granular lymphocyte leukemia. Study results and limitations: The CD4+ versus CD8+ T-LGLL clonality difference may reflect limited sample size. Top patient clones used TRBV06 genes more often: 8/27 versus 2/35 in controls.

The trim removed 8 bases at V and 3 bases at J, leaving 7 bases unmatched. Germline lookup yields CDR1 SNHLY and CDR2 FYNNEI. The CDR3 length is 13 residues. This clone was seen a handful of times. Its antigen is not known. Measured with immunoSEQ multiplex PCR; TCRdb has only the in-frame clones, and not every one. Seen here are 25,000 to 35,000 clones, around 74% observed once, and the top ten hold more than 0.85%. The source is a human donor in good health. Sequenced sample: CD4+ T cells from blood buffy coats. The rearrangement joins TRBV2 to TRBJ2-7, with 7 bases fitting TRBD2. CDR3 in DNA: TGTGCCAGCCGGGGGGAGGGCCGCTACGAGCAGTACTTC. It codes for CASRGEGRYEQYF.